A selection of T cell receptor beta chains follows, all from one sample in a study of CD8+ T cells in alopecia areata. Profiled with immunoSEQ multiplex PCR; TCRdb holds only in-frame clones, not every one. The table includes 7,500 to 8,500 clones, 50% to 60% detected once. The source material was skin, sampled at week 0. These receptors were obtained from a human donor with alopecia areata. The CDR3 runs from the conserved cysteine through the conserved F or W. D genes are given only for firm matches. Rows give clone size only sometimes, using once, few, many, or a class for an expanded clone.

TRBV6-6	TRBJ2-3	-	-	CASSYSRNRDTQYF	TGTGCCAGCAGTTACTCCCGGAACAGGGATACGCAGTATTTT
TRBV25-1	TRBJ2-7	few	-	CASSGVDRLHEQYF	TGTGCCAGCAGTGGCGTCGACAGACTCCACGAGCAGTACTTC
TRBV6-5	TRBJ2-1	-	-	CASSVLPRAGEQFF	TGTGCCAGCAGTGTTTTGCCGAGGGCCGGTGAGCAGTTCTTC
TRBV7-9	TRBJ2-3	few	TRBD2	CASSQKPLSGSTDTQYF	TGTGCCAGCAGCCAAAAGCCTCTTAGCGGGAGCACAGATACGCAGTATTTT
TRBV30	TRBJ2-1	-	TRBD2	CAWSGRIAGNNEQFF	TGTGCCTGGAGCGGGAGGATAGCGGGGAACAATGAGCAGTTCTTC
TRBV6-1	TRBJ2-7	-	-	CASSYRVAYEQYF	TGTGCCAGCAGTTATCGGGTGGCCTACGAGCAGTACTTC
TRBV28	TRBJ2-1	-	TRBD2	CASSSGTSGSFLNEQFF	TGTGCCAGCAGTTCCGGGACTAGCGGGAGTTTTCTTAATGAGCAGTTCTTC
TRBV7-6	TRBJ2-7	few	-	CASSLAAGHSYEQYF	TGTGCCAGCAGCTTAGCGGCGGGCCACTCCTACGAGCAGTACTTC
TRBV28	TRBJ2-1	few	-	CASSSFEGGVNEQFF	TGTGCCAGCAGTTCCTTCGAGGGGGGAGTAAATGAGCAGTTCTTC
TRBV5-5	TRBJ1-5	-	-	CASSLRPDQPQHF	TGTGCCAGCAGCTTGAGGCCCGATCAGCCCCAGCATTTT
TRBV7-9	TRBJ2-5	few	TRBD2	CASSFEPLAGPQETQYF	TGTGCCAGCAGCTTCGAACCCTTAGCGGGCCCGCAAGAGACCCAGTACTTC
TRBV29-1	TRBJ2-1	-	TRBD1	CSQDRGMDRDEQFF	TGCAGCCAGGACAGGGGCATGGATAGGGATGAGCAGTTCTTC
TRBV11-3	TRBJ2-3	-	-	CASSLDGGPSTDTQYF	TGTGCCAGCAGCTTAGATGGGGGCCCTAGCACAGATACGCAGTATTTT
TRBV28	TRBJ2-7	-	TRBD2	CASSFPGLAKKEQYF	TGTGCCAGCAGCTTTCCGGGACTAGCGAAGAAGGAGCAGTACTTC